This T cell receptor (beta chain) comes out of a study of a mutant IDH1 vaccine in newly diagnosed glioma. Study in general: In weeks 1, 3, 5, 7, 11, 15, 19 and 23, patients were immunized, eight times in all. Therapy received beforehand was radiotherapy, temozolomide, or both, with most patients given both.

The time point was: week 11, during vaccination. Each vaccine dose was 300 ug of mutant IDH1 20-mer peptide, with topical imiquimod. Data came from immunoSEQ multiplex PCR; TCRdb stores just in-frame clones and leaves some out. Of about 120,000 clones listed, around 90% were seen once; the top ten hold roughly 0.65%. On this clone: Its antigen is unknown.

Study observations and caveats: Overall, around 94% of patients had vaccine-induced immune responses.

V was pared by 0 bases and J by 0 bases, with 7 bases between. Germline-derived CDR1 and CDR2 are SGHRS and YFSETQ. The CDR3 extends over 15 amino acids. The sample in question was PBMCs, obtained from a glioma patient whose treatment included an IDH1 peptide vaccine. The source is a woman between 50 and 59 years old with glioma. The V call is TRBV5-1, the J call TRBJ2-1; D remains unclear. The CDR3 loop is CASSLAQPSYNEQFF. The DNA for the CDR3 is TGCGCCAGCAGCTTGGCCCAGCCCTCCTACAATGAGCAGTTCTTC.